These T cell receptor beta chains were read from a single sample in a study of blood T cell repertoires in COVID-19. Data came from immunoSEQ multiplex PCR; TCRdb stores just in-frame clones and leaves some out. Of 200,000 to 250,000 clones listed, just over 85% were seen once; the top ten hold 2.2%. The sample comprised peripheral blood. The receptors shown here come from a man aged 25 to 45 who had recovered from COVID-19. The CDR3 runs from the conserved cysteine through the conserved F or W. The D gene is left open where the match is weak. Expanded clones are given a class, and other clones once, few, many or no size at all.

TRBJ1-2 NA NA TRBV9 15 CASSVVGGHSYGYTF TGTGCCAGCAGCGTAGTAGGCGGACATTCCTATGGCTACACCTTC
TRBJ2-3 NA TRBD2 TRBV5-1 14 CASSTGTRADTQYF TGCGCCAGCAGCACCGGGACTAGGGCTGATACGCAGTATTTT
TRBJ1-5 few NA TRBV3-1/TRBV3-2 15 CASSPGLYSNQPQHF TGTGCCAGCAGCCCGGGTTTGTATAGCAATCAGCCCCAGCATTTT
TRBJ2-1 NA TRBD1 TRBV24-1 16 CATSGKGQGVYNEQFF TGTGCCACCAGTGGTAAGGGACAGGGGGTCTACAATGAGCAGTTCTTC
TRBJ1-1 NA TRBD1 TRBV27 15 CASSLYRGGNTEAFF TGTGCCAGCAGTCTATACAGGGGAGGGAACACTGAAGCTTTCTTT
TRBJ2-6 NA NA TRBV18 14 CASSQNSGANVLTF TGTGCCAGCTCCCAAAACTCTGGGGCCAACGTCCTGACTTTC
TRBJ2-7 NA TRBD1 TRBV29-1 13 CSVAGTAKYEQYF TGCAGCGTAGCCGGGACAGCAAAATACGAGCAGTACTTC
TRBJ1-6 many NA TRBV4-1 17 CASSRGGLIVGNSPLHF TGCGCCAGCAGCCGTGGGGGGTTGATTGTGGGTAATTCACCCCTCCACTTT
TRBJ1-2 NA NA TRBV9 14 CASSPGGQAYGYTF TGTGCCAGCAGCCCAGGAGGCCAGGCTTATGGCTACACCTTC
TRBJ1-2 NA NA TRBV12-3/TRBV12-4 12 CASSGRGYGYTF TGTGCCAGCTCAGGCAGGGGCTATGGCTACACCTTC
TRBJ1-1 NA NA TRBV5-1 13 CASSLDSRTEAFF TGCGCCAGCAGCTTGGACAGCCGCACTGAAGCTTTCTTT
TRBJ1-2 NA NA TRBV4-1 13 CASSQVGIYGYTF TGCGCCAGCAGCCAAGTCGGTATCTATGGCTACACCTTC
TRBJ2-7 NA TRBD2 TRBV7-9 15 CASSPPGRGAYEQYF TGTGCCAGCAGCCCCCCCGGGCGGGGGGCCTACGAGCAGTACTTC
TRBJ1-5 NA NA TRBV30 15 CAWSGRTVVNQPQHF TGTGCCTGGAGTGGTCGGACAGTAGTCAATCAGCCCCAGCATTTT
TRBJ2-5 NA TRBD1 TRBV5-1 16 CASSPVVGTGEETQYF TGCGCCAGCAGCCCGGTGGTTGGTACAGGGGAAGAGACCCAGTACTTC
TRBJ2-2 NA TRBD2 TRBV10-1 17 CASSLTGLAGNTGELFF TGCGCCAGCAGTTTGACGGGACTAGCGGGAAACACCGGGGAGCTGTTTTTT
TRBJ1-2 NA TRBD1 TRBV29-1 17 CSVADRDRESHNYGYTF TGCAGCGTCGCCGACCGGGACAGGGAATCCCATAACTATGGCTACACCTTC
TRBJ2-7 NA TRBD1 TRBV19 14 CASSAGQEPYEQYF TGTGCCAGTAGTGCCGGACAGGAACCCTACGAGCAGTACTTC
TRBJ2-7 NA TRBD1 TRBV5-1 18 CASSLAPEAGTAIYEQYF TGCGCCAGCAGCTTGGCCCCAGAGGCCGGGACAGCGATTTACGAGCAGTACTTC
TRBJ2-2 NA TRBD1 TRBV5-4 16 CASSRGTGGGAGELFF TGTGCCAGCAGCCGGGGGACAGGGGGCGGTGCCGGGGAGCTGTTTTTT
TRBJ1-2 NA TRBD1 TRBV9 15 CASSVDPDRASGYTF TGTGCCAGCAGCGTCGACCCTGACAGGGCGTCTGGCTACACCTTC
TRBJ1-1 NA NA TRBV12-5 14 CASGLVGGNTEAFF TGTGCTAGTGGTTTGGTAGGGGGGAACACTGAAGCTTTCTTT
TRBJ2-5 NA NA TRBV24-1 16 CATRSGGSQRGETQYF TGTGCCACGCGAAGCGGAGGGAGCCAGAGGGGAGAGACCCAGTACTTC
TRBJ2-1 NA TRBD2 TRBV5-5 19 CASSSDQGLAGGLYNEQFF TGTGCCAGCAGCTCTGATCAGGGACTAGCGGGGGGCCTTTACAATGAGCAGTTCTTC
TRBJ2-2 NA NA TRBV5-1 16 CASSFGAGSGTGELFF TGCGCCAGCAGCTTCGGTGCGGGGTCGGGAACCGGGGAGCTGTTTTTT
TRBJ1-1 NA NA TRBV15 16 CATSRDGGAPDTEAFF TGTGCCACCAGCAGAGATGGCGGGGCGCCGGACACTGAAGCTTTCTTT
TRBJ2-1 NA TRBD2 TRBV2 13 CASRATSRNEQFF TGTGCCAGCAGGGCGACTAGCAGGAATGAGCAGTTCTTC
TRBJ2-3 NA NA TRBV5-4 16 CASSLTRPSRTDTQYF TGTGCCAGCAGCTTAACTAGGCCGTCGCGCACAGATACGCAGTATTTT
TRBJ2-1 NA TRBD1 TRBV5-1 16 CASRWDRGRDHNEQFF TGCGCCAGCAGGTGGGACAGGGGAAGGGACCACAATGAGCAGTTCTTC
TRBJ1-4 NA NA TRBV19 13 CASSTSINEKLFF TGTGCCAGTAGTACGAGTATCAATGAAAAACTGTTTTTT
TRBJ1-2 NA TRBD1 TRBV6-5 14 CASRPTGQGGGYTF TGTGCCAGCAGACCAACAGGACAGGGAGGGGGCTACACCTTC
TRBJ1-5 NA NA TRBV11-2 13 CASSLQGGQPQHF TGTGCCAGCAGCTTACAGGGAGGGCAGCCCCAGCATTTT
TRBJ2-7 NA NA TRBV25-1 14 CASSESRDKDEQYF TGTGCCAGCAGTGAATCCAGGGACAAAGACGAGCAGTACTTC
TRBJ2-1 NA TRBD1 TRBV3-1/TRBV3-2 12 CASSPLNRGQFF TGTGCCAGCAGCCCGCTAAACAGGGGTCAGTTCTTC
TRBJ2-5 few TRBD1 TRBV5-4 17 CASSASTGVYVQETQYF TGTGCCAGCAGCGCTTCGACAGGGGTCTACGTACAAGAGACCCAGTACTTC
TRBJ2-1 NA TRBD2 TRBV7-7 15 CASSSGGPSYNEQFF TGTGCCAGCAGCTCGGGGGGACCTTCCTACAATGAGCAGTTCTTC
TRBJ2-1 NA TRBD1 TRBV6-6 13 CASSYRQGMEQFF TGTGCCAGCAGTTACAGACAGGGGATGGAGCAGTTCTTC
TRBJ2-3 NA NA TRBV6-1 12 CASSEGGLNQYF TGTGCCAGCAGTGAAGGGGGACTTAACCAGTATTTT
TRBJ1-2 once TRBD1 TRBV7-2 16 CASSSMAGTGAYGYTF TGTGCCAGCAGCTCAATGGCCGGGACAGGGGCCTATGGCTACACCTTC
TRBJ2-1 NA TRBD2 TRBV9 17 CASSVVASGGSYNEQFF TGTGCCAGCAGCGTGGTGGCTAGCGGGGGCTCCTACAATGAGCAGTTCTTC
TRBJ2-2 NA NA TRBV12-5 15 CASGLVQGSPGELFF TGTGCTAGTGGTTTGGTACAGGGCAGCCCCGGGGAGCTGTTTTTT
TRBJ2-1 NA TRBD1 TRBV4-1 17 CASSLQERTGPRNEQFF TGCGCCAGCAGCCTCCAGGAAAGGACAGGGCCTCGGAATGAGCAGTTCTTC
TRBJ2-7 NA NA TRBV5-5 16 CASSQLGGSHSYEQYF TGTGCCAGCAGCCAGCTCGGGGGTTCCCACTCCTACGAGCAGTACTTC
TRBJ1-1 NA TRBD1 TRBV5-1 15 CASSSSRDRGTEAFF TGCGCCAGCAGCAGCTCACGGGACAGGGGCACTGAAGCTTTCTTT
TRBJ1-2 NA TRBD1 TRBV5-1 12 CASSFGQVGYTF TGCGCCAGCAGCTTCGGACAGGTCGGCTACACCTTC
TRBJ2-7 NA NA TRBV12-3/TRBV12-4 13 CASSLSAGLEQYF TGTGCCAGCAGTTTATCGGCAGGGCTCGAGCAGTACTTC
TRBJ1-6 once TRBD1 TRBV30 16 CAWSVGTGGLDSPLHF TGTGCCTGGAGTGTGGGGACAGGGGGTCTGGATTCACCCCTCCACTTT
TRBJ2-3 NA NA TRBV6-2/TRBV6-3 15 CASSPAWGRTDTQYF TGTGCCAGCAGCCCGGCATGGGGCCGAACAGATACGCAGTATTTT
TRBJ1-2 NA TRBD1 TRBV6-2/TRBV6-3 17 CASSPRGTGGTYYGYTF TGTGCCAGCAGTCCCCGGGGGACAGGGGGTACTTACTATGGCTACACCTTC
TRBJ1-5 few NA TRBV30 14 CAWSQLLGGQPQHF TGTGCCTGGAGTCAACTACTAGGGGGTCAGCCCCAGCATTTT
TRBJ1-6 NA NA TRBV12-3/TRBV12-4 13 CASSFARRGPLHF TGTGCCAGCAGTTTTGCAAGGAGAGGACCCCTCCACTTT
TRBJ2-3 few NA TRBV11-2 15 CASSSRGGSTDTQYF TGTGCCAGCAGCTCAAGGGGGGGGAGCACAGATACGCAGTATTTT
TRBJ2-5 NA NA TRBV5-4 14 CASSLERGGETQYF TGTGCCAGCAGCTTGGAGAGGGGAGGAGAGACCCAGTACTTC
TRBJ2-7 NA NA TRBV18 12 CASSPSSYEQYF TGTGCCAGCTCCCCTAGCTCCTACGAGCAGTACTTC
TRBJ2-2 NA TRBD2 TRBV3-1/TRBV3-2 16 CASSFQRGGHTGKLFF TGTGCCAGCAGCTTCCAGCGGGGGGGCCACACCGGGAAGCTGTTTTTT
TRBJ1-5 NA TRBD1 TRBV10-2 13 CASSRGPNQPQHF TGCGCCAGCAGCAGGGGGCCCAATCAGCCCCAGCATTTT
TRBJ2-3 few NA TRBV18 16 CASSPRGGISTDTQYF TGTGCCAGCTCACCTAGGGGTGGGATTTCCACAGATACGCAGTATTTT
TRBJ1-6 many TRBD1 TRBV7-6 15 CASSPWTGTNSPLHF TGTGCCAGCAGCCCATGGACAGGAACTAATTCACCCCTCCACTTT
TRBJ2-7 NA NA TRBV20-1 11 CSASQGYEQYF TGCAGTGCTTCACAGGGCTACGAGCAGTACTTC